This T cell receptor (beta chain) was retrieved from a study of cytomegalovirus exposure and HLA in healthy donors. The sample holds a few counts of this clone. This CDR3 comprises 16 residues. Germline V CDR1 and CDR2: SGDLS, YYNGEE. V was pared by 3 bases and J by 6 bases, with 9 bases of the junction left unmatched. Vbeta (60) and Jbeta (13) primers were used in the PCR. This table comes from immunoSEQ multiplex PCR, and its TCRdb copy is limited to in-frame clones, with some not included. The sample lists 140,000 to 150,000 clones, about four fifths occurring once. The V and J genes are TRBV9 and TRBJ1-6, with 7 bases fitting TRBD1. This receptor was identified in a man aged 35 to 55 in good health and CMV-seronegative. Sequencing used PBMCs. DNA of the CDR3: TGTGCCAGCAGCGCCGGACAGGCCGAGCTTAATTCACCCCTCCACTTT. Protein product: CASSAGQAELNSPLHF.